What follows are 29 T cell receptor beta chains derived from one specimen sequenced in a study of cytomegalovirus exposure and HLA in healthy donors. 13 Jbeta primers and 60 Vbeta primers were used for the PCR. Method: immunoSEQ multiplex PCR; TCRdb's copy keeps in-frame clones and lacks some. The sample lists about 91,000 clones, more than 80% occurring once. The sample taken for sequencing was PBMCs. These receptors originate from a man aged 18 to 30 in good health and CMV-seronegative.

V and J are TRBV28 and TRBJ1-2, with no clear D. The length of the CDR3 is 17 residues. V was pared by 4 bases and J by 2 bases, with 20 bases between. The germline V gene has CDR1 MDHEN and CDR2 SYDVKM. The CDR3 sequence is CASSSTRGGILNYGYTF. DNA for the CDR3: TGTGCCAGCAGTTCTACCCGGGGAGGCATCCTAAACTATGGCTACACCTTC.

The chain employs TRBV4-1 and TRBJ1-3, with TRBD1 matching 8 bases. After removal of 3 bases from V and 0 bases from J, the junction contained 7 bases not matched to a gene. Germline V CDR1 and CDR2: MGHRA, YSYEKL. This CDR3 is 17 amino acids long. The CDR3 sequence: CASSQAEQGVSGNTIYF. The CDR3 DNA reads TGCGCCAGCAGCCAGGCAGAACAGGGGGTCTCTGGAAACACCATATATTTT.

The V gene is TRBV18, the J gene TRBJ1-6, with 9 bases fitting TRBD1. CDR3 size: 14 residues. J gave up 7 bases and V 4 bases, and 2 bases lay outside the gene matches. Germline assignment: CDR1 KGHSH and CDR2 LQKENI. CDR3 amino acids: CASSQGQGNSPLHF. The DNA of the CDR3 is TGTGCCAGCTCACAAGGACAGGGGAATTCACCCCTCCACTTT.

V usage is TRBV28 and J usage is TRBJ2-7, with D unclear. The germline gives CDR1 MDHEN, CDR2 SYDVKM. The CDR3 has 11 residues. V was trimmed by 6 bases and J by 4 bases, leaving 7 bases between them. CDR3 protein: CASSSRYEQYF. The CDR3 DNA sequence: TGTGCCAGCAGCTCCAGGTACGAGCAGTACTTC.

The rearrangement links TRBV18 to TRBJ1-2; unclear D gene. This CDR3 has 14 residues. Trimming stripped 0 bases from V and 4 bases from J, with 9 bases between. Germline V gives CDR1 KGHSH, CDR2 LQKENI. CDR3 in amino acids: CASSPPEKVYGYTF. CDR3 in DNA: TGTGCCAGCTCACCACCGGAGAAAGTCTATGGCTACACCTTC.

The CDR3 loop reads CASSLQGMDGYTF. The CDR3 DNA is TGTGCCAGCAGTTTACAGGGTATGGATGGCTACACCTTC. The V and J genes are TRBV28 and TRBJ1-2; the D gene is possibly TRBD1 (5 bases). V was clipped by 2 bases and J by 6 bases, with 10 bases between them. The CDR3 has 13 residues. CDR1 and CDR2 from the germline V gene are MDHEN and SYDVKM.

This clone was counted once. CDR3 sequence reads: CASSPTRGVETQYF. The CDR3 nucleotides are TGTGCCAGCAGCCCTACGCGGGGGGTGGAGACCCAGTACTTC. The chain joins TRBV11-2 to TRBJ2-5, with TRBD2 identical over 8 bases. There are 14 residues in the CDR3. V shed 5 bases and J 5 bases; nucleotides not matched to a gene: 7. From germline, CDR1 is SGHAT and CDR2 FQNNGV.

V usage is TRBV6-5 and J usage is TRBJ2-1; 7 bases fit TRBD2. Looked up from germline, CDR1 is MNHEY and CDR2 is SVGAGI. J was trimmed by 11 bases and V by 10 bases; bases with no gene match: 11. This CDR3 is built from 12 residues. The CDR3 loop is CATSPIGGKQFF. CDR3 sequence (DNA): TGTGCCACCTCCCCGATCGGGGGGAAGCAGTTCTTC.

This clone appeared a few times. The chain has TRBV5-1 and TRBJ2-7; D possibly corresponds to TRBD2 (5 bases). CDR1 is SGHRS, CDR2 YFSETQ, per germline. The CDR3 length is 18 residues. V lost 2 bases to trimming and J lost 7 bases, with 28 bases between them. For the CDR3, the DNA is TGCGCCAGCAGCTTAAGCCCCGGCGGCCTTAGCGCACCAAAGGAGCAGTACTTC. Translation gives CASSLSPGGLSAPKEQYF.

The rearrangement uses TRBV18 and TRBJ1-4; D might be TRBD1 (5 bases). The length of the CDR3 is 13 residues. The V end lost 6 bases, the J end lost 8 bases, and 13 bases lay between the germline ends. CDR1 KGHSH and CDR2 LQKENI come from the germline V gene. CDR3 coding DNA: TGTGCCAGCTCCAGGGCCATAACAGAAAAACTGTTTTTT. Its protein product is CASSRAITEKLFF.

Only one count was recorded for this clone. This sequence joins TRBV19 and TRBJ1-1; TRBD1 might be the D (5 bases). The CDR3 loop spans 17 amino acids. The V and J ends lost 5 bases and 5 bases respectively, with 24 bases between them. Germline-derived CDR1 and CDR2 are LNHDA and SQIVND (reference sequence). In nucleotides, the CDR3 is TGTGCCAGTAGTTCCCGCTCTGGGAGGGGCGCTGAAACTGAAGCTTTCTTT. Protein: CASSSRSGRGAETEAFF.

The chain couples TRBV6-5 to TRBJ2-1; TRBD1 matches 11 bases. This CDR3 region has 13 residues. The germline gives CDR1 MNHEY, CDR2 SVGAGI. J was trimmed by 12 bases and V by 4 bases; bases with no gene match: 5. CDR3 bases: TGTGCCAGCAGTTCGGGACAGGGGGGAAGGCAGTTCTTC. Translated, it gives CASSSGQGGRQFF.

V is TRBV19 and J is TRBJ2-7, with 9 bases fitting TRBD2. The length of the CDR3 is 15 residues. Trimming took 6 bases from V and 7 from J; bases not matched to a gene: 13. CDR1 and CDR2 (germline): LNHDA, SQIVND (reference sequence). CDR3 nucleotide sequence: TGTGCCAGTAGCACCCGGGGGTTAGCGGGAGCGGAGCAGTACTTC. Protein sequence: CASSTRGLAGAEQYF.

This clone was recorded once. The V call is TRBV5-1, the J call TRBJ1-1; a possible D gene is TRBD1 (5 bases). The CDR3 totals 15 residues. The V and J ends lost 0 bases and 4 bases respectively, with 13 bases between them. CDR1 is SGHRS, CDR2 YFSETQ, per germline. CDR3 DNA sequence: TGCGCCAGCAGCTTGGTGTCGGGGGGGGGCACTGAAGCTTTCTTT. Its protein is CASSLVSGGGTEAFF. Based on the CDR3 plus reference TRBV5-1 and TRBJ1-1, the full variable domain is KAGVTQTPRYLIKTRGQQVTLSCSPISGHRSVSWYQQTPGQGLQFLFEYFSETQRNKGNFPGRFSGRQFSNSRSEMNVSTLELGDSALYLCASSLVSGGGTEAFFGQGTRLTVV.

V usage is TRBV11-2 and J usage is TRBJ1-6; D is uncertain. Germline V gives CDR1 SGHAT, CDR2 FQNNGV. V shed 5 bases and J shed 5 bases, with 13 bases lying between them. CDR3 length: 15 amino acids. CDR3 region: CASSPRTPDNSPLHF. Here the CDR3 DNA reads TGTGCCAGCAGCCCAAGAACACCTGATAATTCACCCCTCCACTTT.

The rearrangement links TRBV5-1 to TRBJ1-1, with D possibly TRBD1 on 6 matching bases. CDR3 length: 13 amino acids. Deletions cut 0 bases from V and 5 bases from J, with 8 bases between. Germline assignment: CDR1 SGHRS and CDR2 YFSETQ. The CDR3 loop reads CASSLDRETEAFF. The CDR3, as DNA: TGCGCCAGCAGCTTGGACAGGGAAACTGAAGCTTTCTTT.

The chain employs TRBV5-1 and TRBJ2-7, with 10 bases lining up with TRBD1. CDR1 is SGHRS and CDR2 is YFSETQ in the germline V gene. This CDR3 has 14 residues. V lost 5 bases, J lost 5 bases, and 7 bases stayed unmatched. The CDR3 DNA is TGCGCCAGCAGGCCGGGACAGGGGTACAACGAGCAGTACTTC. Translated: CASRPGQGYNEQYF. The full variable domain, its missing parts supplied by reference TRBV5-1 and TRBJ2-7, is KAGVTQTPRYLIKTRGQQVTLSCSPISGHRSVSWYQQTPGQGLQFLFEYFSETQRNKGNFPGRFSGRQFSNSRSEMNVSTLELGDSALYLCASRPGQGYNEQYFGPGTRLTVT.

The J gene is TRBJ2-2, the V gene TRBV18; D not certain. V lost 3 bases, J lost 0 bases, and 11 bases lay in between. There are 16 residues in the CDR3. Germline V gives CDR1 KGHSH, CDR2 LQKENI. CDR3 bases: TGTGCCAGCTCACCGACCTCCACTACGAACACCGGGGAGCTGTTTTTT. It specifies CASSPTSTTNTGELFF.

V is TRBV18 and J is TRBJ2-2; D perhaps matches TRBD2 (5 bases). The germline V gene has CDR1 KGHSH and CDR2 LQKENI. This CDR3 is built from 15 residues. V was pared by 2 bases and J by 6 bases, with 13 bases between. CDR3 nucleotides: TGTGCCAGCTCACCAAGGGAAAGGAGGTCCGGGGAGCTGTTTTTT. Amino acid sequence: CASSPRERRSGELFF.

The V call is TRBV7-6, the J call TRBJ1-5; TRBD1 might be the D (6 bases). This CDR3 has 14 residues. V was clipped by 2 bases and J by 6 bases, with 11 bases between them. Germline CDR1 reads SGHVS; CDR2 reads FNYEAQ. The CDR3 DNA follows: TGTGCCAGCAGCTTAACAGGGTTCGGTCAGCCCCAGCATTTT. Translating gives CASSLTGFGQPQHF.

This chain joins TRBV29-1 and TRBJ2-1; TRBD2 aligns across 9 bases. From germline, CDR1 is SQVTM and CDR2 ANQGSEA. V gave up 1 base and J gave up 3 bases; unmatched junction bases: 7. The CDR3 runs to 16 residues. The CDR3 DNA sequence: TGCAGCGTTGAAGGCTCCGCTAGCGGGGTCTACAATGAGCAGTTCTTC. Protein sequence: CSVEGSASGVYNEQFF.

The chain recombines TRBV5-1 with TRBJ1-4; D might be TRBD1 (5 bases). The CDR3 sequence is 14 residues long. Germline V gene sequence: CDR1 SGHRS, CDR2 YFSETQ. Trimming shortened V by 1 base and J by 7 bases, and 11 bases separated the two germline ends. The CDR3 coding sequence is TGCGCCAGCAGCTTGTCCAGGGCGAGTGAAAAACTGTTTTTT. It translates to CASSLSRASEKLFF.

This clone has just one count. This sequence joins TRBV18 and TRBJ2-1; TRBD2 agrees at 7 bases. CDR1 and CDR2 (germline): KGHSH, LQKENI. This CDR3 has 16 amino acids. V gave up 3 bases and J gave up 5 bases; unmatched junction bases: 10. The chain's CDR3 is CASSPAGGMVNNEQFF. In DNA form, the CDR3 reads TGTGCCAGCTCACCGGCCGGGGGGATGGTCAACAATGAGCAGTTCTTC.

This clone occurred a few times. The rearrangement links TRBV5-5 to TRBJ1-6; D gene uncertain. Germline V gene lookup returns CDR1 SGHKS and CDR2 YYEKEE (reference sequence). V lost 3 bases and J lost 4, with 14 bases in between. CDR3 length: 16 amino acids. The CDR3 protein is CASSSTPRGYNSPLHF. CDR3 nucleotide sequence: TGTGCCAGCAGCTCAACCCCCCGGGGTTATAATTCACCCCTCCACTTT. Variable domain in full (rest from reference TRBV5-5 and TRBJ1-6): DAGVTQSPTHLIKTRGQQVTLRCSPISGHKSVSWYQQVLGQGPQFIFQYYEKEERGRGNFPDRFSARQFPNYSSELNVNALLLGDSALYLCASSSTPRGYNSPLHFGNGTRLTVT.

The V call is TRBV18, the J call TRBJ2-3, with TRBD2 as a possible D gene (5 bases). The V and J ends lost 1 base and 0 bases respectively, with 8 bases between them. CDR1 and CDR2 (germline): KGHSH, LQKENI. The CDR3 consists of 15 residues. The CDR3 DNA follows: TGTGCCAGCTCACCACTGGGAGAAAGCACAGATACGCAGTATTTT. Protein: CASSPLGESTDTQYF. The full variable domain, its missing parts supplied by reference TRBV18 and TRBJ2-3, is NAGVMQNPRHLVRRRGQEARLRCSPMKGHSHVYWYRQLPEEGLKFMVYLQKENIIDESGMPKERFSAEFPKEGPSILRIQQVVRGDSAAYFCASSPLGESTDTQYFGPGTRLTVL.

The rearrangement joins TRBV5-1 to TRBJ2-6, with a possible D match to TRBD2 (5 bases). This CDR3 region has 18 residues. Germline CDR1 reads SGHRS; CDR2 reads YFSETQ. Trimming cost V 0 bases and J 4 bases, with 17 bases left between them. CDR3 in DNA: TGCGCCAGCAGCTTGGGTCCATTGTGGGAGTCAGGGGCCAACGTCCTGACTTTC. Amino acid sequence: CASSLGPLWESGANVLTF.

CDR3 sequence reads: CASSLGGRILGPGTYNEQFF. The CDR3 bases are TGTGCCAGCAGCTTGGGTGGACGGATCCTAGGGCCGGGGACCTACAATGAGCAGTTCTTC. The rearrangement uses TRBV5-5 and TRBJ2-1; TRBD2 is a possible D gene (5 bases). Deletions cut 0 bases from V and 2 bases from J, with 24 bases between. Germline V gives CDR1 SGHKS, CDR2 YYEKEE (reference sequence). The CDR3 runs 20 residues.

The CDR3 DNA sequence: TGCGCCAGCAGCCAAGGCCGGGACCTTCTAGCGGATACGCAGTATTTT. Its protein is CASSQGRDLLADTQYF. This chain uses TRBV4-3 with TRBJ2-3; perhaps TRBD2 as D (6 bases). The CDR3 is 16 residues long. From germline, CDR1 is LGHNA and CDR2 YSLEER. V lost 1 base, J lost 6 bases, and 17 bases lay in between.

The chain joins TRBV19 to TRBJ1-5, with 10 positions matching TRBD1. The germline gives CDR1 LNHDA, CDR2 SQIVND (reference sequence). Losses at the gene ends were 4 bases for V and 3 bases for J; bases not matched to a gene: 3. There are 15 residues in the CDR3. CDR3 residues: CASSKDRGHNQPQHF. DNA of the CDR3: TGTGCCAGTAGTAAAGACAGGGGGCACAATCAGCCCCAGCATTTT. The entire variable domain, with the rest obtained from reference TRBV19 and TRBJ1-5, is as follows: DGGITQSPKYLFRKEGQNVTLSCEQNLNHDAMYWYRQDPGQGLRLIYYSQIVNDFQKGDIAEGYSVSREKKESFPLTVTSAQKNPTAFYLCASSKDRGHNQPQHFGDGTRLSIL.